This TCR beta chain was identified in a study of OX40 agonist ivuxolimab in advanced cancers. Study summary: The patients' treatment was ivuxolimab, an agonistic anti-OX40 (CD134) antibody. Ivuxolimab, which patients received intravenously every 2 weeks, was dosed at 0.01 to 10 mg/kg.

Study-wide points: Partial responders dosed at 0.1-3.0 mg/kg displayed clonal expansion ranking among the lowest. CD4+ and CD8+ blood T cells expanded clonally by week 6 at 0.1 to 3.0 mg/kg.

TCRdb's table, derived via immunoSEQ multiplex PCR, lists solely in-frame clones and lacks some. This sample carries about 58,000 clones, approximately 88% of them seen once, and the ten largest clones take roughly 3.7%. As regards this clone: What it recognizes is unknown.

CDR1 and CDR2 from the germline V gene are SNHLY and FYNNEI. This CDR3 is 14 amino acids long. V lost 2 bases and J 1 base, leaving 5 bases between the germline ends. This TCR was sampled from an adult with an advanced solid tumor such as melanoma, head and neck, liver or kidney cancer. The chain has TRBV2 and TRBJ2-2; possibly TRBD1 for D (5 bases). The sample here was CD4+ or CD8+ T cells sorted from blood, taken in a trial of the OX40 agonist ivuxolimab. The chain's CDR3 is CASSEQGNTGELFF. The CDR3 coding sequence is TGTGCCAGCAGTGAACAGGGGAACACCGGGGAGCTGTTTTTT.